The entry that follows covers one TCR beta chain sequence. The target antigen is unknown. TCRdb re-called the 5' RACE reads, yielding one record per CDR3 amino acid sequence without DNA. The sample table includes about 110,000 distinct CDR3 sequences. This CDR3 spans 20 amino acids. Germline V lookup: CDR1 LNHDA, CDR2 SQIVND (reference sequence). The data stem from a study of monozygotic twins with inflammatory bowel disease. Study results and limitations: By inverse Simpson index, TCRbeta diversity was lower in IBD patients than in healthy co-twins.

The chain couples TRBV19 to TRBJ2-1; checking the TCRdb D call of TRBD2 is not possible without DNA. Sample: blood. The TCR sequence derives from a human donor with ulcerative colitis or Crohn's disease, or a healthy co-twin of an affected twin (not recorded which). The CDR3: CASSIQRFLPPEGSYNEQFF.